A single sample is the source of the 15 T cell receptor beta chains below, sequenced in a study of blood T cells in healthy people across ages. A second PCR, run for roughly 7 to 12 cycles, used a sample-barcoded 5' primer plus a J-beta primer mix. TCRdb redid the calling of the 5' RACE reads with MiXCR, one entry per CDR3 protein. The sample lists about 830,000 distinct CDR3 sequences; around 62% were seen once. Material: blood. These receptors were taken from a man aged 30 to 39 in good health.

This clonotype appeared a few times. V and J are TRBV9 and TRBJ1-4, with TRBD1 identical over 9 bases. V lost 3 bases and J lost 6; bases outside the gene matches: 6. Germline CDR1 is SGDLS and CDR2 is YYNGEE. This CDR3 has 15 residues. CDR3 amino acids: CASSEGDRADEKLFF. DNA of the CDR3: TGTGCCAGCAGCGAGGGGGACAGGGCTGATGAAAAACTGTTTTTT.

The sample holds one count of this clonotype. J is TRBJ1-5 and V is TRBV27; TRBD1 agrees at 9 bases. This CDR3 has 17 amino acids. Trimming cost V 2 bases and J 4 bases; bases outside gene matches: 9. From germline, CDR1 is MNHEY and CDR2 SMNVEV (reference sequence). CDR3 bases: TGTGCCAGCAGTTTAGGTAGCGGGACAGGGTTTAATCAGCCCCAGCATTTT. Encoded protein: CASSLGSGTGFNQPQHF.

Notes on this clonotype: A junction end diverges from the germline sequence, so it may reflect a read error. The chain joins TRBV28 to TRBJ2-7; a possible D gene is TRBD2 (6 bases). CDR3 size: 15 residues. Germline CDR1 reads MDHEN; CDR2 reads SYDVKM. CDR3 sequence reads: CASSPPGTRLNEQYF. CDR3 in DNA: TGTGCCAGCAGTCCGCCCGGGACTCGCCTAAATGAGCAGTATTTC.

V is TRBV12-3 or TRBV12-4 and J is TRBJ2-3; D may be TRBD2 (5 bases). CDR3 length equals 14 residues. V lost 5 bases and J lost 2, with 11 bases in between. The CDR3 spells CASSRTVDTDTQYF. The CDR3 coding sequence is TGTGCCAGCAGTCGGACTGTAGACACAGATACGCAGTATTTT.

The chain recombines TRBV28 with TRBJ2-5, with unresolved D. Trimming left V 3 bases short and J 1 base short, with 9 bases between. The CDR3 runs 14 residues. Germline loops: CDR1 MDHEN, CDR2 SYDVKM. The CDR3 bases are TGTGCCAGCAGTTTCCAGCAGCCCCAAGAGACCCAGTACTTC. This encodes CASSFQQPQETQYF. Supplemented by reference TRBV28 and TRBJ2-5, the full variable domain reads DVKVTQSSRYLVKRTGEKVFLECVQDMDHENMFWYRQDPGLGLRLIYFSYDVKMKEKGDIPEGYSVSREKKERFSLILESASTNQTSMYLCASSFQQPQETQYFGPGTRLLVL.

The sample holds a few counts of this clonotype. This chain connects TRBV3-1 to TRBJ1-2; no definite D call. The germline V gene encodes CDR1 LGHDT and CDR2 YNNKEL (reference sequence). V dropped 0 bases and J dropped 2 bases, with 7 bases sitting between them. This CDR3 is 14 amino acids long. This CDR3 reads CASSQDQVNYGYTF. As DNA, the CDR3 is TGTGCCAGCAGCCAAGATCAGGTGAACTATGGCTACACCTTC.

In its sample, this clonotype was seen a few times. This chain uses TRBV28 with TRBJ2-7; possibly TRBD1 for D (5 bases). The CDR3 runs to 13 residues. The V and J ends lost 3 bases and 3 bases respectively, with 9 bases between them. The germline V gene has CDR1 MDHEN and CDR2 SYDVKM. CDR3 amino acids: CASSFDSIYEQYF. CDR3 DNA: TGTGCCAGCAGTTTTGACAGTATCTACGAGCAGTACTTC.

This clonotype was picked up a small number of times. The chain couples TRBV7-2 to TRBJ1-1; a possible D gene is TRBD1 (5 bases). The CDR3 is 14 amino acids. The V gene lost 10 bases and the J gene lost 4 bases, with 19 bases spanning the gap. CDR1 SGHTA and CDR2 FQGNSA come from the germline V gene. CDR3 nucleotides: TGTGCCACCAAAGGAACACAGGAGGTCACTGAAGCTTTCTTT. Translated: CATKGTQEVTEAFF.

The chain employs TRBV5-1 and TRBJ2-5, with D unclear. V dropped 4 bases and J dropped 2 bases, with 9 bases sitting between them. This CDR3 region has 13 residues. Per the germline V gene, CDR1 is SGHRS and CDR2 is YFSETQ. For the CDR3, the DNA is TGCGCCAGCAGCGTGGACCCTCAAGAGACCCAGTACTTC. This sequence encodes CASSVDPQETQYF.

The CDR3 sequence: CAHGQFNQPQHF. The CDR3 DNA is TGTGCCCATGGACAGTTCAATCAGCCCCAGCATTTT. The gene calls are TRBV30 and TRBJ1-5, with a possible D match to TRBD1 (6 bases). V shed 8 bases and J shed 3 bases, with 11 bases lying between them. Germline V CDR1 and CDR2: GTSNPN, SVGIG (reference sequence). This CDR3 region has 12 residues. The full variable domain, completed using reference TRBV30 and TRBJ1-5, is SQTIHQWPATLVQPVGSPLSLECTVEGTSNPNLYWYRQAAGRGLQLLFYSVGIGQISSEVPQNLSASRPQDRQFILSSKKLLLSDSGFYLCAHGQFNQPQHFGDGTRLSIL.

The chain combines TRBV2 with TRBJ2-1; TRBD1 aligns across 10 bases. This CDR3 contains 15 residues. Germline CDR1 reads SNHLY; CDR2 reads FYNNEI. J lost 10 bases, V lost 6 bases, and 12 bases had no gene match. CDR3 nucleotides: TGTGCCAGCAGCCCCTACCGGGACAGGGGTCGGGAGCAGTTCTTC. Encoded protein: CASSPYRDRGREQFF.

The CDR3 is CASSQPNRDQQYF. CDR3 sequence (DNA): TGTGCCAGCAGCCAACCCAACAGGGATCAGCAGTACTTC. The chain is built from TRBV4-2 and TRBJ2-5, with D tentatively TRBD1 (6 bases). The CDR3 loop spans 13 amino acids. Germline V CDR1 and CDR2: LGHNA, YNFKEQ. Trimming removed 2 bases at V and 11 bases at J, with 15 bases between.

This sequence joins TRBV6-2 or TRBV6-3 and TRBJ2-1; D uncertain. Looked up from germline, CDR1 is MNHEY and CDR2 is SVGEGT. The CDR3 runs 11 residues. The V and J ends lost 3 bases and 9 bases respectively, with 6 bases between them. The CDR3 region is CASSYGREQFF. The CDR3 bases are TGTGCCAGCAGTTATGGGCGTGAGCAGTTCTTC.

This chain uses TRBV9 with TRBJ2-1; TRBD2 aligns across 10 bases. This CDR3 contains 18 residues. V was pared by 5 bases and J by 0 bases, with 11 bases of the junction left unmatched. Germline loops: CDR1 SGDLS, CDR2 YYNGEE. The CDR3 is CASSPAGGPVSSYNEQFF. CDR3 bases: TGTGCCAGCAGTCCAGCGGGGGGGCCGGTCAGCTCCTACAATGAGCAGTTCTTC.

This sequence joins TRBV20-1 and TRBJ2-1, with D tentatively TRBD2 (6 bases). V was clipped by 2 bases and J by 5 bases, with 13 bases between them. The CDR3 runs 14 residues. Germline V CDR1 and CDR2: DFQATT, SNEGSKA (reference sequence). The CDR3 DNA is TGCAGTGCTAGAAGGTCGGGGGTAAACAATGAGCAGTTCTTC. This encodes CSARRSGVNNEQFF.